The rows below give T cell receptor beta chains drawn from one sample of a study of early T cells in non-severe SARS-CoV-2 infection. TCRdb re-analysed the 5' RACE reads in MiXCR, keeping a single row per CDR3 protein. The table shows tens of thousands of distinct CDR3 sequences, with approximately 10% occurring only once. The sample was whole blood. These receptors were collected from an adult who was a healthcare worker with PCR-confirmed SARS-CoV-2 infection or an uninfected control (not recorded which). CDR3s include the opening cysteine and the closing phenylalanine or tryptophan. D genes are given only for firm matches. Size is omitted from some rows. Given values are once, few, many or a class for expanded clones.

size: many
J: TRBJ2-1
D: TRBD2
length: 16
V: TRBV20-1
CDR3: CSARAAGGQSYNEQFF
DNA: TGCAGTGCTAGAGCAGCGGGAGGGCAGTCCTACAATGAGCAGTTCTTC

size: .
J: TRBJ2-2
D: .
length: 15
V: TRBV5-1
CDR3: CTSSLNGGNTGELFF
DNA: TGCACCAGCAGCTTGAACGGAGGAAACACCGGGGAGCTGTTTTTT

size: .
J: TRBJ2-1
D: TRBD2
length: 15
V: TRBV28
CDR3: CASTTGGSSYNEQFF
DNA: TGTGCCAGCACAACCGGGGGGAGTTCCTACAATGAGCAGTTCTTC

size: .
J: TRBJ1-1
D: .
length: 16
V: TRBV5-1
CDR3: CASSPRAGTQNTEAFF
DNA: TGCGCCAGCAGCCCAAGAGCCGGGACACAAAACACTGAAGCTTTCTTT

size: many
J: TRBJ2-7
D: TRBD1
length: 15
V: TRBV3-1
CDR3: CASSQPGQGKYEQYF
DNA: TGTGCCAGCAGCCAACCGGGACAGGGGAAATACGAGCAGTACTTC

size: .
J: TRBJ2-1
D: .
length: 13
V: TRBV11-2
CDR3: CASSFLVRMGQFF
DNA: TGTGCCAGCAGCTTCCTGGTTCGTATGGGGCAGTTCTTC

size: many
J: TRBJ2-3
D: TRBD2
length: 18
V: TRBV12-3/TRBV12-4
CDR3: CASSLRRSTSGGTDTQYF
DNA: TGTGCCAGCAGTTTACGGAGGTCGACTAGCGGAGGCACAGATACGCAGTATTTT

size: .
J: TRBJ1-5
D: .
length: 13
V: TRBV19
CDR3: CASKAASNQPQHF
DNA: TGTGCCAGTAAGGCAGCTAGCAATCAGCCCCAGCATTTT

size: many
J: TRBJ2-5
D: .
length: 13
V: TRBV7-7
CDR3: CASSRDNPGTQYF
DNA: TGTGCTAGCAGCCGAGACAACCCGGGGACCCAGTACTTC

size: few
J: TRBJ1-1
D: .
length: 14
V: TRBV6-1
CDR3: CASSHRESNTEAFF
DNA: TGTGCCAGCAGCCACAGGGAGAGTAACACTGAAGCTTTCTTT

size: many
J: TRBJ2-7
D: TRBD1
length: 15
V: TRBV4-1
CDR3: CASSQSRDRGGEQYF
DNA: TGCGCCAGCAGCCAATCTCGGGACAGGGGTGGCGAGCAGTACTTC

size: few
J: TRBJ1-2
D: .
length: 13
V: TRBV20-1
CDR3: CSARTRGNYGYTF
DNA: TGCAGTGCTCGGACCCGAGGGAACTATGGCTACACCTTC

size: few
J: TRBJ2-1
D: .
length: 15
V: TRBV27
CDR3: CASSKLESSYNEQFF
DNA: TGTGCCAGCAGTAAGCTAGAGAGCTCCTACAATGAGCAGTTCTTC

size: many
J: TRBJ2-1
D: .
length: 11
V: TRBV10-3
CDR3: CAISEMNEQFF
DNA: TGTGCCATCAGTGAGATGAATGAGCAGTTCTTC

size: many
J: TRBJ1-5
D: .
length: 12
V: TRBV7-2
CDR3: CASSDRNQPQHF
DNA: TGTGCCAGCAGCGACAGGAATCAGCCCCAGCATTTT

size: .
J: TRBJ1-3
D: .
length: 13
V: TRBV2
CDR3: CAGRGDSGNTIYF
DNA: TGTGCCGGGAGAGGGGACTCTGGAAACACCATATATTTT

size: .
J: TRBJ1-6
D: .
length: 14
V: TRBV7-2
CDR3: CASSLSSYNSPLHF
DNA: TGTGCCAGCAGCTTGAGCTCCTATAATTCACCCCTCCACTTT

size: .
J: TRBJ2-5
D: TRBD2
length: 15
V: TRBV7-9
CDR3: CASSPPAGLAGTQYF
DNA: TGTGCCAGCAGCCCCCCTGCGGGACTAGCGGGGACCCAGTACTTC

size: many
J: TRBJ1-1
D: .
length: 13
V: TRBV27
CDR3: CASSLDDNTEAFF
DNA: TGTGCCAGCAGTTTAGATGATAACACTGAAGCTTTCTTT

size: few
J: TRBJ1-6
D: TRBD1
length: 15
V: TRBV11-2
CDR3: CASSQIGRGDSPLHF
DNA: TGTGCCAGCAGCCAGATCGGCAGGGGGGATTCACCCCTCCACTTT

size: few
J: TRBJ2-2
D: .
length: 13
V: TRBV3-1
CDR3: CASTAANTGELFF
DNA: TGTGCCAGCACAGCTGCGAACACCGGGGAGCTGTTTTTT

size: many
J: TRBJ1-6
D: TRBD1
length: 12
V: TRBV20-1
CDR3: CSAGTGYSPLHF
DNA: TGCAGTGCCGGGACAGGGTATTCACCCCTCCACTTT

size: many
J: TRBJ2-1
D: .
length: 17
V: TRBV6-5
CDR3: CASSYTPPGTAASEQFF
DNA: TGTGCCAGCAGTTACACACCTCCGGGGACGGCGGCGAGTGAGCAGTTCTTC

size: many
J: TRBJ2-1
D: TRBD2
length: 13
V: TRBV29-1
CDR3: CSVGTSGINEQFF
DNA: TGCAGCGTCGGGACTAGCGGAATAAATGAGCAGTTCTTC